Each of the 21 T cell receptor beta chains below was sequenced from the same sample in a study of cytomegalovirus exposure and HLA in healthy donors. Primers for the PCR totalled 60 Vbeta and 13 Jbeta. Only in-frame clones appear in the TCRdb table, and some are missing; sequencing was by immunoSEQ multiplex PCR. Of about 210,000 clones listed, around 80% were seen once; the top ten hold about 6.4%. Sequencing was carried out using PBMCs. Receptors originate from a man in his forties in good health and CMV-seropositive.

The chain links TRBV27 to TRBJ2-1, with 9 bases identical to TRBD2. The CDR3 is made up of 14 amino acids. V dropped 5 bases and J dropped 7; count of bases not matched to a gene: 6. The germline CDR1 and CDR2 sequences are MNHEY and SMNVEV (reference sequence). CDR3 in amino acids: CASSLGTSKNEQFF. CDR3 DNA: TGTGCCAGCAGTCTCGGGACTAGCAAGAATGAGCAGTTCTTC.

The chain carries TRBV2 and TRBJ2-7; 15 bases are shared with TRBD2. Looked up from germline, CDR1 is SNHLY and CDR2 is FYNNEI. The J segment lost 1 base and the V segment lost 8 bases, leaving 9 bases of the junction unmatched. This CDR3 has 17 residues. CDR3 DNA sequence: TGTGCCAGCGCAGTCCCGGGGACTAGCGGGAGGTCCTACGAGCAGTACTTC. Its translation: CASAVPGTSGRSYEQYF.

This clone was detected once. The J gene is TRBJ1-1, the V gene TRBV7-3; tentatively, D is TRBD1 (5 bases). Trimming left V 5 bases short and J 2 bases short, with 9 bases between. The germline CDR1 and CDR2 sequences are SGHTA and FQGTGA. This CDR3 has 13 amino acids. CDR3 loop: CASSEDRNTEAFF. DNA of the CDR3: TGTGCCAGCAGCGAAGACAGAAACACTGAAGCTTTCTTT.

The rearrangement links TRBV28 to TRBJ2-6; D is possibly TRBD2 (7 bases). The germline gives CDR1 MDHEN, CDR2 SYDVKM. The V and J ends lost 4 bases and 0 bases respectively, with 22 bases between them. The CDR3 is 20 residues long. CDR3 DNA sequence: TGTGCCAGCAGTTGGGGGGGGCGCCATCCCCAAATCTCTGGGGCCAACGTCCTGACTTTC. Translation gives CASSWGGRHPQISGANVLTF.

The chain couples TRBV28 to TRBJ2-1; 8 nucleotides align to TRBD2. The junction had 13 bases not matched to a gene; V was cut back by 6 bases and J by 6 bases. Germline lookup yields CDR1 MDHEN and CDR2 SYDVKM. The CDR3 consists of 16 residues. The CDR3 here is CASSPFLTGGRNEQFF. CDR3 nucleotide sequence: TGTGCCAGCAGCCCTTTTCTAACGGGAGGGCGCAATGAGCAGTTCTTC.

This clone has only one observation. The chain has TRBV19 and TRBJ1-2; D is perhaps TRBD1 (6 bases). This CDR3 is 11 amino acids long. Germline V gene data show CDR1 as LNHDA and CDR2 as SQIVND (reference sequence). V was clipped by 10 bases and J by 8 bases, with 14 bases between them. CDR3 sequence reads: CATEGTQGYTF. The CDR3 nucleotides read TGTGCCACAGAGGGGACACAGGGCTACACCTTC.

This clone has just one count. The gene calls are TRBV9 and TRBJ1-1; D is unclear. The V gene's germline CDR1 is SGDLS and CDR2 YYNGEE. The V gene lost 4 bases and the J gene lost 5 bases, with 18 bases spanning the gap. The CDR3 contains 15 residues. CDR3 in amino acids: CASSPRNTRGTEAFF. The CDR3 DNA follows: TGTGCCAGCAGCCCAAGGAACACTCGGGGTACTGAAGCTTTCTTT.

Worth noting for this clone: One junction end disagrees with the germline gene, perhaps due to a read error. The chain is built from TRBV27 and TRBJ2-1; 11 positions agree with TRBD2. This CDR3 spans 14 amino acids. The germline V gene has CDR1 MNHEY and CDR2 SMNVEV (reference sequence). CDR3 region: CATSLAGGTNEQFF. Written as DNA, the CDR3 is TGTGCCACCAGTCTAGCGGGAGGAACCAATGAGCAGTTCTTC.

This clone occurred once. This chain links TRBV19 with TRBJ2-5; 9 bases line up with TRBD2. The J segment lost 2 bases and the V segment lost 3 bases, leaving 4 bases of the junction unmatched. The germline V gene encodes CDR1 LNHDA and CDR2 SQIVND (reference sequence). The CDR3 totals 15 residues. This chain's CDR3 is CASSIGTSSQETQYF. The CDR3 bases are TGTGCCAGTAGTATCGGGACTAGCTCTCAAGAGACCCAGTACTTC.

This chain links TRBV5-1 with TRBJ2-2; 7 bases agree with TRBD1. Germline trimming cut 4 bases from V and 8 bases from J; bases unmatched to any gene: 8. CDR3 length: 14 amino acids. From germline, CDR1 is SGHRS and CDR2 YFSETQ. The CDR3 region is CASSVGQVPGELFF. CDR3 DNA: TGCGCCAGCAGCGTCGGACAGGTTCCGGGGGAGCTGTTTTTT.

The rearrangement links TRBV18 to TRBJ2-4; 9 positions match TRBD1. The junction had 9 bases not matched to a gene; V was cut back by 3 bases and J by 6 bases. The germline CDR1 and CDR2 sequences are KGHSH and LQKENI. CDR3 size: 16 residues. Here the CDR3 DNA reads TGTGCCAGCTCACCCCAGGGACAGGGCGGGGGAAACATTCAGTACTTC. This sequence encodes CASSPQGQGGGNIQYF. Looking up the rest from reference TRBV18 and TRBJ2-4 gives the full variable domain: NAGVMQNPRHLVRRRGQEARLRCSPMKGHSHVYWYRQLPEEGLKFMVYLQKENIIDESGMPKERFSAEFPKEGPSILRIQQVVRGDSAAYFCASSPQGQGGGNIQYFGAGTRLSVL.

The J gene is TRBJ2-2, the V gene TRBV2; 15 bases line up with TRBD2. The trim removed 6 bases at V and 5 bases at J, leaving 13 bases unmatched. This CDR3 region has 19 residues. CDR1 is SNHLY, CDR2 FYNNEI, per germline. The CDR3 DNA sequence: TGTGCCAGCAGCGTCGGGACTAGCGGGAGGACTTTTCTAACCGGGGAGCTGTTTTTT. This codes for CASSVGTSGRTFLTGELFF.

The chain uses TRBV7-9 and TRBJ2-7; no clear D gene. Germline-derived CDR1 and CDR2 are SEHNR and FQNEAQ (reference sequence). Trimming left V 4 bases short and J 2 bases short, with 6 bases between. The CDR3 length is 12 residues. The CDR3 bases are TGTGCCAGCAGCTCCTCGGCCTACGAGCAGTACTTC. It encodes CASSSSAYEQYF.

The chain has TRBV27 and TRBJ2-2; maybe TRBD2 (6 bases). Trimming shortened V by 6 bases and J by 2 bases, and 16 bases separated the two germline ends. The CDR3 loop spans 16 amino acids. Germline-derived CDR1 and CDR2 are MNHEY and SMNVEV (reference sequence). The CDR3 nucleotides are TGTGCCAGCAGCCCGGGAGCAGATTTTAACACCGGGGAGCTGTTTTTT. Its translation is CASSPGADFNTGELFF.

The chain joins TRBV2 to TRBJ2-1, with a tentative D call TRBD1 (6 bases). Deletions cut 6 bases from V and 6 bases from J, with 15 bases between. The CDR3 spans 14 residues. Germline V gives CDR1 SNHLY, CDR2 FYNNEI. DNA for the CDR3: TGTGCCAGCAGCCCCAGGGTGGGGGCCAATGAGCAGTTCTTC. Its translation is CASSPRVGANEQFF.

The sample holds a few counts of this clone. This chain's CDR3 is CASSIQGHEKLFF. CDR3 sequence (DNA): TGTGCCAGCAGCATACAGGGTCATGAAAAACTGTTTTTT. This chain links TRBV7-9 with TRBJ1-4, with a weak D call TRBD1 (6 bases). This CDR3 is built from 13 residues. V was pared by 5 bases and J by 6 bases, with 10 bases between. Germline V gene data show CDR1 as SEHNR and CDR2 as FQNEAQ (reference sequence).

This chain joins TRBV5-6 and TRBJ1-1, with 8 bases aligning to TRBD1. CDR1 and CDR2 (germline): SGHDT, YYEEEE. The CDR3 has 16 residues. V lost 5 bases, J lost 1 base, and 10 bases stayed unmatched. CDR3 residues: CASSRQGQWRNTEAFF. CDR3 sequence (DNA): TGTGCCAGCAGTCGACAGGGGCAGTGGAGGAACACTGAAGCTTTCTTT.

The genes are TRBV5-1 and TRBJ1-2, with TRBD1 matching 7 bases. CDR3 length: 14 residues. Germline V gene lookup returns CDR1 SGHRS and CDR2 YFSETQ. Trimming took 0 bases from V and 3 from J; bases not matched to a gene: 2. The CDR3, as DNA: TGCGCCAGCAGCTTGGTCCAGGGGGACTATGGCTACACCTTC. Its translation: CASSLVQGDYGYTF.

The CDR3 DNA sequence: TGTGCCAGCTCACCAGTACCGGGACAGGAGAACTATGGCTACACCTTC. Encoded protein: CASSPVPGQENYGYTF. The chain joins TRBV18 to TRBJ1-2; 8 bases agree with TRBD1. J gave up 2 bases and V 2 bases, and 7 bases lay outside the gene matches. The CDR3 length is 16 residues. Germline V lookup: CDR1 KGHSH, CDR2 LQKENI. Full variable domain (outside the CDR3, taken from reference TRBV18 and TRBJ1-2): NAGVMQNPRHLVRRRGQEARLRCSPMKGHSHVYWYRQLPEEGLKFMVYLQKENIIDESGMPKERFSAEFPKEGPSILRIQQVVRGDSAAYFCASSPVPGQENYGYTFGSGTRLTVV.

Written as DNA, the CDR3 is TGTGCCAGCAGCCCGGGGACAGACAAAAACATTCAGTACTTC. This gives the protein CASSPGTDKNIQYF. This chain uses TRBV7-9 with TRBJ2-4; TRBD1 matches 7 bases. Germline values: CDR1 SEHNR, CDR2 FQNEAQ (reference sequence). J was trimmed by 3 bases and V by 5 bases; bases with no gene match: 4. The CDR3 has 14 residues.

V usage is TRBV11-2 and J usage is TRBJ1-5; D not certain. Trimming removed 2 bases at V and 6 bases at J, with 8 bases between. CDR3 length: 13 amino acids. The germline V gene encodes CDR1 SGHAT and CDR2 FQNNGV. The CDR3 DNA reads as TGTGCCAGCAGCTTATTAACGGGTCAGCCCCAGCATTTT. Translating it yields CASSLLTGQPQHF.